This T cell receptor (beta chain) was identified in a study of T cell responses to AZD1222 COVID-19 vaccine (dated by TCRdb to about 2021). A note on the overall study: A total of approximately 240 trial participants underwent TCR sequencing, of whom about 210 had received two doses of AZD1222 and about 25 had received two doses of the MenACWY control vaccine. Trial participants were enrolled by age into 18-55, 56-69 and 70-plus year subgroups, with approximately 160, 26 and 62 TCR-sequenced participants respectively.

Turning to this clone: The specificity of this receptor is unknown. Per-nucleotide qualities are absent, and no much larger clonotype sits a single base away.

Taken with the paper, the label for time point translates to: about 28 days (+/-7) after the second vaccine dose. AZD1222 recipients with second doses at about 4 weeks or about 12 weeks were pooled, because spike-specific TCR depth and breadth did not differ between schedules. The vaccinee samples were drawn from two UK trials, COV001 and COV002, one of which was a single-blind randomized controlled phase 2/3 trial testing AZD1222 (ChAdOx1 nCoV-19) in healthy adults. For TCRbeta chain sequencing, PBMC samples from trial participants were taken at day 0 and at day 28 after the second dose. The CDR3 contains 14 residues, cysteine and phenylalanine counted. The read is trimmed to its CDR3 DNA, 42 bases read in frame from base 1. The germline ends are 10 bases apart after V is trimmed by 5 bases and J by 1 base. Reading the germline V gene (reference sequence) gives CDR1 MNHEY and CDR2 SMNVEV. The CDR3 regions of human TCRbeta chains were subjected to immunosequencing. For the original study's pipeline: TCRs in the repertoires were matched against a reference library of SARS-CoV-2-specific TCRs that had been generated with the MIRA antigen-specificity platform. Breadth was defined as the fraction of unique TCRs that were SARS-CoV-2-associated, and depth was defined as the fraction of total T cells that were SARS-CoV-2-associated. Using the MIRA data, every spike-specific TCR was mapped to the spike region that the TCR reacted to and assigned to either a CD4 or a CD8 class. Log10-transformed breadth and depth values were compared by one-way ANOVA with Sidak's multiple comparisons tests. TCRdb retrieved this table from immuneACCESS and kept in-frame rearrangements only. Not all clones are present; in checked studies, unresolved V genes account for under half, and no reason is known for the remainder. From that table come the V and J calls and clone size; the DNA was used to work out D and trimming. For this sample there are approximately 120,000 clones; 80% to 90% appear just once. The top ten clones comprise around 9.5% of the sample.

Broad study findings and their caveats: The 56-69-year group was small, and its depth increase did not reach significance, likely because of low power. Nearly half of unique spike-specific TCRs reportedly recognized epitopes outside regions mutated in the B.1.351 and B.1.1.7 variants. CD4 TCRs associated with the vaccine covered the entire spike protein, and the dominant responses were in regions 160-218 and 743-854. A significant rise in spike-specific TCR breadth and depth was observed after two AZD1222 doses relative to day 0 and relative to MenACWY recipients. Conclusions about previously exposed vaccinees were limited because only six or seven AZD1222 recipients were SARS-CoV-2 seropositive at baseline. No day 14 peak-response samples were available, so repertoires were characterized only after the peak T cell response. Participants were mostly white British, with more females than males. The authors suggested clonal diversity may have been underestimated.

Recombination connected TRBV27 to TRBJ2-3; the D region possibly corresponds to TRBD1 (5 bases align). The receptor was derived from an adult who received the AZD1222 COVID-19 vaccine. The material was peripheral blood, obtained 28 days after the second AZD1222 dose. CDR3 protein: CASSHVRGTDTQYF. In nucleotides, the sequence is TGTGCCAGCAGTCATGTCAGGGGCACAGATACGCAGTATTTT.